Included here is one T cell receptor beta chain sequence, with context. Trimming left V 3 bases short and J 5 bases short, with 19 bases between. The CDR3 extends over 16 amino acids. The germline V gene encodes CDR1 MNHEY and CDR2 SMNVEV (reference sequence). TCRdb re-called the PCR reads through MiXCR, storing one row per CDR3 protein. Of about 100,000 distinct CDR3 sequences listed, roughly a third are singletons. The sample comes from a study of molecular identifiers for immune sequencing clone quantification. The specimen was naive CD8+ T cells from blood, with Jurkat cell RNA spiked in. This sample's subset: FACS-sorted CD8+CD4-CCR7+CD45RA+ naive T cells. This receptor was taken from a human donor in good health. Some libraries in this study had Jurkat cell RNA spiked in. V and J are TRBV27 and TRBJ1-1; D call uncertain. This CDR3 is CASSFGSLGIRTEAFF. CDR3 in DNA: TGTGCCAGCAGTTTTGGTAGCCTAGGGATTAGAACTGAAGCTTTCTTT.